Listed below are T cell receptor beta chains from one sample, sequenced in a study of neurological immune-mediated disorders. TCRdb recomputed calls from the 5' RACE reads with MiXCR, one row per CDR3 protein. The profile shows under 70,000 distinct CDR3 sequences, approximately 3.6% of them singletons. The sequencing sample was made of PBMCs. These receptors came from an older woman with multiple sclerosis. Each CDR3 is given with its conserved first and last residue. A D gene is named only where the DNA matches it firmly. Clone size is not always given. Where it is, it says once, few, many or a class for expanded clones.

V gene: TRBV9
D gene: TRBD1
clone size: few
J gene: TRBJ1-2
CDR3 protein: CASSLTGVNGYTF
CDR3 DNA: TGTGCCAGCAGCCTGACAGGGGTCAATGGCTACACCTTC

V gene: TRBV5-6
D gene: -
clone size: -
J gene: TRBJ2-1
CDR3 protein: CASSLFSNPYNEQFF
CDR3 DNA: TGTGCCAGCAGCTTGTTCTCGAACCCATACAATGAGCAGTTCTTC

V gene: TRBV4-1
D gene: -
clone size: many
J gene: TRBJ1-6
CDR3 protein: CASSQEQGSPLHF
CDR3 DNA: TGCGCCAGCAGCCAAGAGCAAGGATCACCCCTCCACTTT

V gene: TRBV6-5
D gene: -
clone size: many
J gene: TRBJ1-1
CDR3 protein: CASRRLDKNTEAFF
CDR3 DNA: TGTGCCAGCAGGCGCCTGGACAAGAACACTGAAGCTTTCTTT

V gene: TRBV4-1
D gene: -
clone size: many
J gene: TRBJ2-4
CDR3 protein: CASSQVYRPGWAKNIQYF
CDR3 DNA: TGCGCCAGCAGCCAAGTATATCGACCAGGGTGGGCCAAAAACATTCAGTACTTC

V gene: TRBV7-3
D gene: TRBD2
clone size: many
J gene: TRBJ2-1
CDR3 protein: CASSSWEGNEQFF
CDR3 DNA: TGTGCCAGCAGCTCTTGGGAGGGCAATGAGCAGTTCTTC

V gene: TRBV7-9
D gene: -
clone size: many
J gene: TRBJ1-1
CDR3 protein: CASSFGTLGEEAFF
CDR3 DNA: TGTGCCAGCAGCTTCGGGACACTGGGGGAGGAAGCTTTCTTT

V gene: TRBV14
D gene: -
clone size: many
J gene: TRBJ1-4
CDR3 protein: CASSQQVGDNEKLFF
CDR3 DNA: TGTGCCAGCAGCCAACAAGTTGGGGATAATGAAAAACTGTTTTTT

V gene: TRBV27
D gene: -
clone size: many
J gene: TRBJ2-3
CDR3 protein: CASSPTPWAWAQYF
CDR3 DNA: TGTGCCAGCAGTCCAACTCCCTGGGCGTGGGCGCAGTATTTT

V gene: TRBV5-6
D gene: -
clone size: many
J gene: TRBJ2-1
CDR3 protein: CASSLVGAGASYNEQFF
CDR3 DNA: TGTGCCAGCAGCTTGGTCGGGGCCGGGGCCTCCTACAATGAGCAGTTCTTC

V gene: TRBV20-1
D gene: -
clone size: many
J gene: TRBJ2-2
CDR3 protein: CSARDLPGITGELFF
CDR3 DNA: TGCAGTGCTAGAGATCTTCCGGGAATCACCGGGGAGCTGTTTTTT